These T cell receptor beta chains were read from a single sample in a study of blood T cell repertoires in COVID-19. Assay used: immunoSEQ multiplex PCR; TCRdb lists only in-frame clones, some missing. Of 250,000 to 300,000 clones in the sample, 88% are singletons; the top ten hold approximately 2%. The specimen was PBMCs or T cells enriched from blood (not recorded which). Receptor source: a woman in her fifties or sixties in a cohort exposed to, infected with or recovered from COVID-19 (not recorded which). Each CDR3 is given with its conserved first and last residue. D genes are given only for firm matches. Size is omitted from some rows. Given values are once, few, many or a class for expanded clones.

v_call: TRBV19; clone_size: -; j_call: TRBJ1-3; d_call: -; cdr3_nt: TGTGCCAGTAGTAGTCGGGGGTCTGGCGGAAACACCATATATTTT; cdr3_aa: CASSSRGSGGNTIYF
v_call: TRBV28; clone_size: -; j_call: TRBJ2-7; d_call: -; cdr3_nt: TGTGCCAGCAGTGACCCCGGAGGGGCCACCTACGAGCAGTACTTC; cdr3_aa: CASSDPGGATYEQYF
v_call: TRBV7-9; clone_size: -; j_call: TRBJ1-6; d_call: -; cdr3_nt: TGTGCCAGCAGCTTAAGGGTGGCGGGGGGAGAATCACCCCTCCACTTT; cdr3_aa: CASSLRVAGGESPLHF
v_call: TRBV2; clone_size: -; j_call: TRBJ1-1; d_call: -; cdr3_nt: TGTGCCAGCAGTGAGAGGGCTGAAGCTTTCTTT; cdr3_aa: CASSERAEAFF
v_call: TRBV7-9; clone_size: -; j_call: TRBJ2-3; d_call: TRBD2; cdr3_nt: TGTGCCAGCCGACTAGCGGGCCGGTCTAGCACAGATACGCAGTATTTT; cdr3_aa: CASRLAGRSSTDTQYF
v_call: TRBV23-1; clone_size: -; j_call: TRBJ2-7; d_call: TRBD1; cdr3_nt: TGCGCCAGCAGTGCGGACAGGACTCAAATCTCCTACGAGCAGTACTTC; cdr3_aa: CASSADRTQISYEQYF
v_call: TRBV20-1; clone_size: -; j_call: TRBJ1-2; d_call: TRBD1; cdr3_nt: TGCAGTGCTAGTGCCGGTGAGAGGGGGCTAGTAAGTGGCTACACCTTC; cdr3_aa: CSASAGERGLVSGYTF
v_call: TRBV21-1; clone_size: few; j_call: TRBJ2-1; d_call: -; cdr3_nt: TGTGCCAGCAGCAAAAGCCATGTCTTGGGGGGGCGCAGGGGTAATGAGCAGTTCTTC; cdr3_aa: CASSKSHVLGGRRGNEQFF
v_call: TRBV2; clone_size: -; j_call: TRBJ1-4; d_call: -; cdr3_nt: TGTGCCAGCAGTGAGTTTGCTTCTGGAGGAGGACCTAATGAAAAACTGTTTTTT; cdr3_aa: CASSEFASGGGPNEKLFF
v_call: TRBV9; clone_size: -; j_call: TRBJ2-7; d_call: TRBD2; cdr3_nt: TGTGCCAGCAGCGTAGATACTAGCGGGAGAATTTCTCACGAGCAGTACTTC; cdr3_aa: CASSVDTSGRISHEQYF
v_call: TRBV7-2; clone_size: -; j_call: TRBJ1-2; d_call: TRBD1; cdr3_nt: TGTGCCAGCAGCCGCGGGACTTCTACAGGGGCTGATGGCTACACCTTC; cdr3_aa: CASSRGTSTGADGYTF
v_call: TRBV2; clone_size: -; j_call: TRBJ2-2; d_call: TRBD1; cdr3_nt: TGTGCCAGCAGTCAAGGACAGGTAGCCGGGGAGCTGTTTTTT; cdr3_aa: CASSQGQVAGELFF
v_call: TRBV11-2; clone_size: -; j_call: TRBJ2-2; d_call: TRBD2; cdr3_nt: TGTGCCAGCAGCTTTAGACCCGAACTAGCGGGAGGGCCGAGCGGGGAGCTGTTTTTT; cdr3_aa: CASSFRPELAGGPSGELFF
v_call: TRBV6-2/TRBV6-3; clone_size: -; j_call: TRBJ2-4; d_call: -; cdr3_nt: TGTGCCAGCAGTCCACCACCTCCCCGGGAGCCACTAGCCAAAAACATTCAGTACTTC; cdr3_aa: CASSPPPPREPLAKNIQYF
v_call: TRBV11-1; clone_size: -; j_call: TRBJ2-5; d_call: -; cdr3_nt: TGTGCCAGCAGCTTAGTACAGGCCTCGTCCCAGTACTTC; cdr3_aa: CASSLVQASSQYF
v_call: TRBV18; clone_size: -; j_call: TRBJ1-2; d_call: TRBD1; cdr3_nt: TGTGCCAGCTCACGAGATACCGGGACAGGGAATAATGGCTACACCTTC; cdr3_aa: CASSRDTGTGNNGYTF
v_call: TRBV2; clone_size: -; j_call: TRBJ2-7; d_call: -; cdr3_nt: TGTGCCAGCAGCCCAGGGTCCCACGAGCAGTACTTC; cdr3_aa: CASSPGSHEQYF
v_call: TRBV5-1; clone_size: few; j_call: TRBJ2-2; d_call: -; cdr3_nt: TGCGCCAGCAGCTTGGTTCAGGGAACCGGGGAGCTGTTTTTT; cdr3_aa: CASSLVQGTGELFF
v_call: TRBV29-1; clone_size: -; j_call: TRBJ2-1; d_call: TRBD2; cdr3_nt: TGCAGCGTTCCTAGTAGCGGAGGCGGGGGCAATGAGCAGTTCTTC; cdr3_aa: CSVPSSGGGGNEQFF
v_call: TRBV12-5; clone_size: -; j_call: TRBJ2-1; d_call: TRBD2; cdr3_nt: TGTGCTAGTCCCGCGGGAGGGGCGGGAGGGCCAAATGAGCAGTTCTTC; cdr3_aa: CASPAGGAGGPNEQFF
v_call: TRBV19; clone_size: -; j_call: TRBJ1-1; d_call: -; cdr3_nt: TGTGCCAGTAGTACCGGGACAAGAAACACTGAAGCTTTCTTT; cdr3_aa: CASSTGTRNTEAFF
v_call: TRBV19; clone_size: -; j_call: TRBJ1-1; d_call: TRBD1; cdr3_nt: TGTGCCAGTAGTATACCCTGGACAGGGTCATTGAATGAAGCTTTCTTT; cdr3_aa: CASSIPWTGSLNEAFF
v_call: TRBV6-2/TRBV6-3; clone_size: -; j_call: TRBJ1-5; d_call: -; cdr3_nt: TGTGCCAGCAGTTCTCGACCCAGGTTTGACAGGTACGATCAGCCCCAGCATTTT; cdr3_aa: CASSSRPRFDRYDQPQHF
v_call: TRBV6-5; clone_size: once; j_call: TRBJ2-7; d_call: TRBD1; cdr3_nt: TGTGCCAGCGGGGGGACAGGGGGAATCTACGAGCAGTACTTC; cdr3_aa: CASGGTGGIYEQYF
v_call: TRBV7-2; clone_size: -; j_call: TRBJ2-5; d_call: -; cdr3_nt: TGTGCCAGCAGCCCTCAGGGGTGGCTCCAAGAGACCCAGTACTTC; cdr3_aa: CASSPQGWLQETQYF
v_call: TRBV6-5; clone_size: -; j_call: TRBJ2-5; d_call: -; cdr3_nt: TGTGCCAGCACCCCCCCACAGGCCGGAAAGGAGACCCAGTACTTC; cdr3_aa: CASTPPQAGKETQYF